Each of the 23 T cell receptor beta chains below was sequenced from the same sample in a study of cytomegalovirus exposure and HLA in healthy donors. The primer mix had 60 Vbeta and 13 Jbeta primers. Here immunoSEQ multiplex PCR was the method, and the copy in TCRdb shows in-frame clones only, minus some. The table lists under 140,000 clones, more than 70% of them singletons. Input material: PBMCs. These TCRs come from a woman between 55 and 75 years old in good health and CMV-seropositive.

The gene calls are TRBV5-1 and TRBJ2-1; D call uncertain. Germline V gene lookup returns CDR1 SGHRS and CDR2 YFSETQ. CDR3 size: 14 residues. V was shortened by 4 bases and J by 2 bases, with 10 bases between the two germline ends. The CDR3: CASSQVSPYNEQFF. CDR3 coding DNA: TGCGCCAGCAGCCAGGTGAGCCCCTACAATGAGCAGTTCTTC.

The chain employs TRBV7-6 and TRBJ2-7; TRBD1 agrees at 10 bases. The V gene's germline CDR1 is SGHVS and CDR2 FNYEAQ. The V gene end was trimmed by 5 bases and the J gene end by 6 bases; junction bases not matched to a gene: 10. This CDR3 region has 15 residues. CDR3 region: CASSPGQGGGSEQYF. CDR3 sequence (DNA): TGTGCCAGCAGCCCCGGACAGGGGGGAGGGAGCGAGCAGTACTTC.

This rearrangement joins TRBV6-6 to TRBJ2-5, with D tentatively TRBD2 (6 bases). The CDR3 extends over 14 amino acids. Per the germline V gene, CDR1 is MNHNY and CDR2 is SVGAGI (reference sequence). V shed 8 bases and J shed 3 bases, with 16 bases lying between them. The CDR3 reads CASGTGGLKETQYF. For the CDR3, the DNA is TGTGCCAGCGGAACCGGGGGATTAAAAGAGACCCAGTACTTC.

The rearrangement links TRBV9 to TRBJ2-1; TRBD1 agrees at 10 bases. Germline lookup yields CDR1 SGDLS and CDR2 YYNGEE. Germline trimming cut 0 bases from V and 8 bases from J; bases unmatched to any gene: 5. There are 15 residues in the CDR3. CDR3 sequence reads: CASSVGDRGLDEQFF. CDR3 nucleotide sequence: TGTGCCAGCAGCGTAGGCGACAGGGGGCTCGATGAGCAGTTCTTC. The whole variable domain, filled in from reference TRBV9 and TRBJ2-1, reads DSGVTQTPKHLITATGQRVTLRCSPRSGDLSVYWYQQSLDQGLQFLIQYYNGEERAKGNILERFSAQQFPDLHSELNLSSLELGDSALYFCASSVGDRGLDEQFFGPGTRLTVL.

Only one count was recorded for this clone. V and J are TRBV5-1 and TRBJ1-4, with D possibly matching TRBD1 (6 bases). The CDR3 is 16 amino acids. Trimming took off 4 bases at V and 4 bases at J, with 17 bases between the two ends. The germline V gene encodes CDR1 SGHRS and CDR2 YFSETQ. For the CDR3, the DNA is TGCGCCAGCAGCCAAGGGAGAGGGGGATTTAATGAAAAACTGTTTTTT. Protein sequence: CASSQGRGGFNEKLFF.

This clone was observed a single time. This chain connects TRBV28 to TRBJ2-5; D is unresolved. The germline gives CDR1 MDHEN, CDR2 SYDVKM. The CDR3 extends over 10 amino acids. Trimming cost V 5 bases and J 4 bases, with 2 bases left between them. The CDR3 sequence: CASSRETQYF. The CDR3 DNA is TGTGCCAGCAGTCGAGAGACCCAGTACTTC.

The V gene is TRBV7-7, the J gene TRBJ2-1; maybe TRBD2 (6 bases). Germline V lookup: CDR1 SSHAT, CDR2 FNYEAQ (reference sequence). V lost 1 base and J lost 0, with 7 bases in between. This CDR3 is built from 15 residues. As DNA, the CDR3 is TGTGCCAGCAGCTTAGAACTAGCCTCCTACAATGAGCAGTTCTTC. Translating gives CASSLELASYNEQFF.

The chain joins TRBV21-1 to TRBJ1-4; the table's D call of TRBD1 was not tested on the DNA. TRBV21-1 is marked as a pseudogene. The CDR3 runs to 15 residues. CDR3 sequence (DNA): TGTGCCAGCAGCGTTGCGTACAGTCAAAATGAAAAACTGTTTTTT. Translating gives CASSVAYSQNEKLFF.

The chain couples TRBV7-6 to TRBJ2-1; 8 nucleotides match TRBD2. Germline loops: CDR1 SGHVS, CDR2 FNYEAQ. J gave up 8 bases and V 0 bases, and 12 bases lay outside the gene matches. The CDR3 covers 17 residues. CDR3 sequence reads: CASSLASSGSGGDEQFF. CDR3 coding DNA: TGTGCCAGCAGCTTAGCCTCTAGCGGGTCCGGAGGCGATGAGCAGTTCTTC.

The chain links TRBV7-2 to TRBJ2-3; 11 positions match TRBD2. The CDR3 covers 17 residues. Germline CDR1 reads SGHTA; CDR2 reads FQGNSA. The junction had 7 bases not matched to a gene; V was cut back by 5 bases and J by 0 bases. CDR3 region: CASSEGTSGSSTDTQYF. The CDR3, as DNA: TGTGCCAGCAGCGAGGGGACTAGCGGTTCTAGCACAGATACGCAGTATTTT. The variable domain in full, with the rest retrieved from reference TRBV7-2 and TRBJ2-3, is GAGVSQSPSNKVTEKGKDVELRCDPISGHTALYWYRQSLGQGLEFLIYFQGNSAPDKSGLPSDRFSAERTGGSVSTLTIQRTQQEDSAVYLCASSEGTSGSSTDTQYFGPGTRLTVL.

The chain couples TRBV27 to TRBJ1-6; perhaps TRBD1 as D (5 bases). This CDR3 is 15 amino acids long. From germline, CDR1 is MNHEY and CDR2 SMNVEV (reference sequence). Trimming removed 7 bases at V and 7 bases at J, with 17 bases between. CDR3 coding DNA: TGTGCCAGCAACCTTAGGGGCGGAACCAATTCACCCCTCCACTTT. Protein product: CASNLRGGTNSPLHF.

This chain connects TRBV5-1 to TRBJ1-2, with 11 bases lining up with TRBD1. The CDR3 contains 17 residues. Trimming cost V 0 bases and J 8 bases; bases outside gene matches: 12. Germline V CDR1 and CDR2: SGHRS, YFSETQ. In DNA form, the CDR3 reads TGCGCCAGCAGCTTGGTTGGACACGGGACAGGGGGAGAGGGCTACACCTTC. This translates into CASSLVGHGTGGEGYTF.

This clone was observed once. The V gene is TRBV10-3, the J gene TRBJ1-2; 9 bases agree with TRBD1. Germline assignment: CDR1 ENHRY and CDR2 SYGVKD. The CDR3 runs 12 residues. V shed 11 bases and J 5 bases; nucleotides not matched to a gene: 6. For the CDR3, the DNA is TGTGCCTCCCTACAGGGGGCGTATGGCTACACCTTC. Amino acids: CASLQGAYGYTF.

This chain links TRBV6-1 with TRBJ1-6; 7 bases are shared with TRBD1. J lost 5 bases, V lost 8 bases, and 3 bases had no gene match. This CDR3 spans 13 amino acids. Germline CDR1 is MNHNS and CDR2 is SASEGT. The CDR3 DNA reads TGTGCCAGCCGACAGGGTCATAATTCACCCCTCCACTTT. It yields the protein CASRQGHNSPLHF.

The V gene is TRBV11-3, the J gene TRBJ2-1; tentatively, D is TRBD2 (5 bases). The length of the CDR3 is 15 residues. Trimming removed 2 bases from V and 0 bases from J, with 8 bases in between. CDR1 and CDR2 (germline): SGHNT, YENEEA. The CDR3 nucleotides read TGTGCCAGCAGCTTAACTAGATCCTCCTACAATGAGCAGTTCTTC. Encoded protein: CASSLTRSSYNEQFF.

This clone was counted a few times. The CDR3 DNA follows: TGTGCCAGCAGCTTAGGGGGCGGCGGTCAGCCCCAGCATTTT. Its protein product is CASSLGGGGQPQHF. The V gene is TRBV7-8, the J gene TRBJ1-5, with D tentatively TRBD1 (5 bases). The CDR3 sequence is 14 residues long. CDR1 and CDR2 (germline): SGHVS, FQNEAQ. The V end lost 1 base, the J end lost 6 bases, and 10 bases lay between the germline ends.

The chain has TRBV7-2 and TRBJ2-5, with D uncertain. The length of the CDR3 is 13 residues. Germline V lookup: CDR1 SGHTA, CDR2 FQGNSA. Deletions cut 0 bases from V and 5 bases from J, with 7 bases between. DNA for the CDR3: TGTGCCAGCAGCTTAGCGCGTTCGGAGACCCAGTACTTC. Translated: CASSLARSETQYF. Looking up the rest from reference TRBV7-2 and TRBJ2-5 gives the full variable domain: GAGVSQSPSNKVTEKGKDVELRCDPISGHTALYWYRQSLGQGLEFLIYFQGNSAPDKSGLPSDRFSAERTGGSVSTLTIQRTQQEDSAVYLCASSLARSETQYFGPGTRLLVL.

This chain uses TRBV5-4 with TRBJ2-1, with 11 positions matching TRBD2. V was clipped by 4 bases and J by 2 bases; unmatched bases: 8. The CDR3 extends over 17 amino acids. Germline values: CDR1 SGHNT, CDR2 YYREEE (reference sequence). The CDR3 is CASSPPGTSGTYNEQFF. The CDR3 DNA reads as TGTGCCAGCAGCCCTCCCGGGACTAGCGGAACCTACAATGAGCAGTTCTTC.

V and J are TRBV5-1 and TRBJ2-5; 12 positions match TRBD2. V lost 3 bases to trimming and J lost 2 bases; unmatched junction nucleotides: 11. In germline, CDR1 is SGHRS, CDR2 YFSETQ. The CDR3 runs to 18 residues. The CDR3, as DNA: TGCGCCAGCAGCTCACCTAGCGGGAGGGCCCAACGGCAAGAGACCCAGTACTTC. It codes for CASSSPSGRAQRQETQYF.

This chain joins TRBV9 and TRBJ2-1; the D is unclear. Deletions cut 0 bases from V and 3 bases from J, with 10 bases between. Germline CDR1 SGDLS, CDR2 YYNGEE. This CDR3 is built from 15 residues. The CDR3 nucleotides read TGTGCCAGCAGCGTAGCACTATCCAACTACAATGAGCAGTTCTTC. Protein: CASSVALSNYNEQFF.

There are a few counts of this clone. The chain carries TRBV5-1 and TRBJ1-1; D might be TRBD1 (5 bases). The CDR3 extends over 17 amino acids. Per the germline V gene, CDR1 is SGHRS and CDR2 is YFSETQ. V was trimmed by 5 bases and J by 1 base, leaving 21 bases between them. CDR3 nucleotides: TGCGCCAGCAGGATAGAATTGGACGGAGGGGCGAACACTGAAGCTTTCTTT. Amino acid sequence: CASRIELDGGANTEAFF.

The table lists this clone with a count of one. The V call is TRBV28, the J call TRBJ2-1, with TRBD1 as a possible D gene (5 bases). The germline V gene has CDR1 MDHEN and CDR2 SYDVKM. V shed 8 bases and J shed 2 bases, with 10 bases lying between them. The CDR3 sequence is 13 residues long. The CDR3 DNA sequence: TGTGCCAGCGGGGCCGATACCTACAATGAGCAGTTCTTC. It encodes CASGADTYNEQFF.

The sample holds many counts of this clone. This chain uses TRBV5-1 with TRBJ2-7, with 8 bases that match TRBD1. CDR1 and CDR2 (germline): SGHRS, YFSETQ. V lost 6 bases, J lost 6 bases, and 8 bases stayed unmatched. There are 13 residues in the CDR3. The CDR3 region is CASTRDRRGEQYF. In nucleotides, the CDR3 is TGCGCCAGCACCCGGGACAGGCGGGGCGAGCAGTACTTC. The full variable domain, rest sourced from reference TRBV5-1 and TRBJ2-7, is KAGVTQTPRYLIKTRGQQVTLSCSPISGHRSVSWYQQTPGQGLQFLFEYFSETQRNKGNFPGRFSGRQFSNSRSEMNVSTLELGDSALYLCASTRDRRGEQYFGPGTRLTVT.